This T cell receptor (beta chain) stems from a study of T cell clonality in common variable immunodeficiency (dated by TCRdb to the mid-2010s). Study-wide conclusions, independent of this receptor: According to the authors, figuring out what caused the increased clonality in CVID would require sequencing the repertoires of T cell subpopulations. Even though DNA input was the same, control samples had an average of about 80,000 unique sequences each, compared with roughly 32,000 in CVID samples. CVID subjects shared fewer TCRbeta clones with each other than healthy controls did (p < 0.0001). Compared with healthy controls, CVID subjects showed increased TCRbeta clonality (t-test p = 0.018), a feature most characteristic of about a third of subjects. Fewer deletions and N-nucleotide insertions were reportedly observed in CVID TCRbeta sequences, and highly modified clones with 13 or more V deletions were reportedly absent from CVID TCRbeta sequences. Patient heterogeneity within the CVID cohort put limits on correlating repertoire features with clinical complications.

Equivalent amounts of genomic DNA from CVID and control samples were used as sequencing input. For every sample, a 60 bp segment covering the rearranged TCRbeta CDR3 region was amplified and then sequenced. The immunoSEQ assay, a bias-corrected multiplex PCR combined with high-throughput sequencing, was used for TCRbeta amplification. Per the authors' processing: Each unique nucleotide sequence was treated as a clone and annotated with V, D and J genes, copy number and frequency. Sequences were labeled productive if in frame, and non-productive if out of frame or containing stop codons. As previously described, Shannon's entropy was used to calculate clonality. The predicted amino acid sequences of productive clones were used to derive mean CDR3 Kyte-Doolittle hydropathy. Scaled V gene usage was hierarchically clustered using Manhattan distance and complete linkage with the R hclust function. To assess clone sharing by CDR3 amino acid sequence, 12 repertoires per group were resampled over 100 rounds. The repertoires were screened for some 69 published EBV-specific TCRbeta sequences and 200 to 250 published CMV-specific TCRbeta sequences. After two CVID samples that produced fewer than 10,000 sequences were dropped from the analysis, 35 to 50 CVID repertoires remained. TCRdb's version of the immuneACCESS table is confined to in-frame rearrangements and falls short of the full clone set. An unresolved V gene accounts for under half of the shortfall where checked; the remainder is of unknown origin. V and J calls and clone size are copied from that table; D and trimming were computed from the DNA. The sample features approximately 75,000 clones, and none is a singleton. The ten top clones hold approximately 0.8% of the sample.

Most CVID patients and most healthy controls were of Caucasian heritage. Heparinized peripheral whole blood samples of roughly 5 to 8.5 ml were obtained from each donor. Genomic DNA from adults with common variable immune deficiency (CVID) and from healthy adult controls was the source for sequencing TCRbeta CDR3 repertoires. A total of some 22 healthy adult volunteers (around 12 female and roughly ten male; age range about 20 to 70 years, mean age approximately 34) were included in the control group. Diluted blood was subjected to density centrifugation over Hypaque 1077 or Ficoll-Paque for isolation of peripheral blood mononuclear cells. Genomic DNA was obtained from unsorted mononuclear cells through either Qiagen column purification or a centrifugation-based method. This clone was picked up many times. The antigen it recognizes is unknown. Other DNA sequences in this sample translate to the same CDR3.

This clonotype originated in a person aged 18 to 70 in good health. Sequenced: peripheral blood mononuclear cells.

CDR3 DNA, as far as it was read: TGTGCCAGCTCCCCAACAGGGTCTAGCACTGAA. It specifies CASSPTGSSTE. The full CDR3 is CASSPTGSSTEAFF. The chain uses TRBV18 and TRBJ1-1; a tentative D match to TRBD1 spans 6 bases. Coverage ceases 3 residues before the CDR3 finishes, and the germline J gene fills in the end. The germline ends are 15 bases apart after V is trimmed by 6 bases and J by 4 bases. Inclusive of the bounding cysteine and phenylalanine, the CDR3 is 14 residues long. Part of the CDR3 DNA is given, 33 bases translated from base 1. Reading the germline V gene gives CDR1 KGHSH and CDR2 LQKENI.